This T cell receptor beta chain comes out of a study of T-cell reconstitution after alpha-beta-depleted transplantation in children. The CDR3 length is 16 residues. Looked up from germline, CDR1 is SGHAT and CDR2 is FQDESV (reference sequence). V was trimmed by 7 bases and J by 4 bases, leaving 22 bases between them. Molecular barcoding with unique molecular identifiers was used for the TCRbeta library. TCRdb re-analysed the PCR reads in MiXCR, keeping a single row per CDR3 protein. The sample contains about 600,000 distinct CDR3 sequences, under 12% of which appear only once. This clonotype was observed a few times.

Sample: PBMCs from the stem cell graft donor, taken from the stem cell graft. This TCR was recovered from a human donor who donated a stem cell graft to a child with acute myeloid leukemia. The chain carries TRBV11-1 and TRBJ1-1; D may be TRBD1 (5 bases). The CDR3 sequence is CASTNKVVGPGTEAFF. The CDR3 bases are TGTGCCAGCACCAACAAGGTAGTGGGGCCTGGCACTGAAGCTTTCTTT.